This T cell receptor (beta chain) was captured in a study of neoadjuvant anti-PD-1 for oral cavity cancer. About the study: Patients without progression received a fourth nivolumab dose around day 43, then surgical resection on days 50-56. Study-wide findings and caveats: Greater tumor shrinkage accompanied bigger post-treatment sizes of preexisting clones. Each response group had just a few patients in TCR analyses.

Method: immunoSEQ multiplex PCR; TCRdb's copy keeps in-frame clones and lacks some. Seen here are about 8,300 clones, about half observed once, and the top ten hold 12%. On this clone itself: Its target is not known.

Germline V gene sequence: CDR1 SNHLY, CDR2 FYNNEI. V dropped 2 bases and J dropped 6 bases, with 11 bases sitting between them. CDR3 length equals 14 residues. The specimen was tumor tissue, collected before nivolumab (anti-PD-1) treatment. V usage is TRBV2 and J usage is TRBJ1-5, with D possibly being TRBD1 (6 bases). The receptor was isolated from a person aged 40-85 years with oral cavity squamous cell carcinoma. The CDR3, as DNA: TGTGCCAGCAGTGAACAACAGGGCAGTCAGCCCCAGCATTTT. As protein: CASSEQQGSQPQHF.